This T cell receptor beta chain was profiled in a study of blood T cell repertoires in COVID-19. CDR1 is SGHRS and CDR2 is YFSETQ in the germline V gene. The length of the CDR3 is 17 residues. Trimming shortened V by 0 bases and J by 3 bases, and 19 bases separated the two germline ends. As handled by the study authors: Reference gene primer amplification in the assay estimated nucleated cell counts. Sequencing used immunoSEQ multiplex PCR; TCRdb keeps in-frame clones, though not all of them. The V and J calls and the clone size are those of that table, but D and trimming were determined from the DNA. This table holds 90,000 to 150,000 clones, around 77% found once.

This sequence was found in a human donor in a cohort sampled during active COVID-19. What was sequenced was peripheral blood. The V gene is TRBV5-1, the J gene TRBJ2-7, with D possibly TRBD1 on 6 matching bases. The CDR3 sequence is CASSLGRGSGSLYEQYF. The CDR3 coding sequence is TGCGCCAGCAGCTTGGGTAGGGGGAGCGGAAGTCTCTACGAGCAGTACTTC.